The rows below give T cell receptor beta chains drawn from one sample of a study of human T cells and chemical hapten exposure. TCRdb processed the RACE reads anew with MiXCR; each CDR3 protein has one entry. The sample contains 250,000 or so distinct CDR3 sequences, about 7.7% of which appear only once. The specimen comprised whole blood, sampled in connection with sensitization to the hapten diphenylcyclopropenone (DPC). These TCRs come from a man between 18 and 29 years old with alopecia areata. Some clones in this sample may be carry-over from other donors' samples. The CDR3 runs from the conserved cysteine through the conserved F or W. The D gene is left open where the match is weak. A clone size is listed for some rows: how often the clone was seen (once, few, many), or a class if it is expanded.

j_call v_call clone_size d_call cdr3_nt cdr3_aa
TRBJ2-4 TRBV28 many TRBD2 TGTGCCAGCAGTAACGGCTCGGGGGGTCCGGCCAAAAACATTCAGTACTTC CASSNGSGGPAKNIQYF
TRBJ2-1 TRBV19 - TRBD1 TGTGCCAGTAGTAACCTTGACAGGGACCGAGACCCAATGAAGCAGTTCTTC CASSNLDRDRDPMKQFF
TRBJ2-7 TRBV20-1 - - TGCAGTGCTAGGGGTCGACTTTCCTACGAGCAGTACTTC CSARGRLSYEQYF
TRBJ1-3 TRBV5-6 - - TGTGCCAGCAGCTTGGCGAGGGGGAGCTCTGGAAACACCATATATTTT CASSLARGSSGNTIYF
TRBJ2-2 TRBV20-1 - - TGCAGTGCAAGGAGAGTCGCGAACACCGGGGAGCTGTTTTTT CSARRVANTGELFF
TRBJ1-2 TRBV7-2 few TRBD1 TGTGCCAGCAGCTCCACAGGGGAAGGATACTATGGCTACACCTTC CASSSTGEGYYGYTF
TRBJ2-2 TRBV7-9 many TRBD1 TGTGCCAGCAGCCCTTTCGGCAGGGGGAAAACCGGGGAGCTGTTTTTT CASSPFGRGKTGELFF
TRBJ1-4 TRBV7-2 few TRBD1 TGTGCCAGCAGCTATGGACAGGGGTATGAAAAACTGTTTTTT CASSYGQGYEKLFF
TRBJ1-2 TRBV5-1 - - TGCGCCAGCAGCACAGATTTCGATGGCTACACCTTC CASSTDFDGYTF
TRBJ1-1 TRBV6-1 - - TGTGCCAGCAGTGAAGCGGCCAGAAGATTAGGGATGAACACTGAAGCTTTCTTT CASSEAARRLGMNTEAFF
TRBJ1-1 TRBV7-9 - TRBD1 TGTGCCAGCAGTTCGGCCGAGACAGGGGACACTGAAGCTTTCTTT CASSSAETGDTEAFF
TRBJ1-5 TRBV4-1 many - TGCGCCAGCAGCTTAGTGCCCGGGACAACCGGTCAGCCCCAGCATTTT CASSLVPGTTGQPQHF
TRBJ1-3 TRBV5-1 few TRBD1 TGCGCCAGCAGCCCCGGCGACAGGGCCCTTGGAAACACCATATATTTT CASSPGDRALGNTIYF
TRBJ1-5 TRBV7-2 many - TGTGCCAGCAGAACCACAGGTTTCTCGGGTCAGCCCCAGCATTTT CASRTTGFSGQPQHF
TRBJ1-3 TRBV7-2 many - TGTGCCAGCAGCTTTGGGGTCTCTGGAAACACCATATATTTT CASSFGVSGNTIYF
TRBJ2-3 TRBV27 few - TGTGCCAGCAGTTCCTCCCGGGACCCCGGGGATACGCAGTATTTT CASSSSRDPGDTQYF
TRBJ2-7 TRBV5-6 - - TGTGCCAGCAGCTTGGACCCGGGATACGAGCAGTACTTC CASSLDPGYEQYF
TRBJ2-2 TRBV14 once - TGTGCCAGCAGCCATATGCAGGTTACCGGGGAGCTGTTTTTT CASSHMQVTGELFF
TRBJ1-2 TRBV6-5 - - TGTGCCAGCAGTGCCCAAAGACAGGCTAACTATGGCTACACCTTC CASSAQRQANYGYTF
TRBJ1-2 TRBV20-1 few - TGCAGTGCTAGAGAGCCCCGACAGCGATCCTATGGCTACACCTTC CSAREPRQRSYGYTF
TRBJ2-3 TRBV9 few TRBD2 TGTGCCAGTTCGGCCAGCGGGGGACGAGATACGCAGTATTTT CASSASGGRDTQYF
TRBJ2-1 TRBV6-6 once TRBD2 TGTGCCAGCAGTTACCGGGCTAGCGGGGGCAATGAGCAGTTCTTC CASSYRASGGNEQFF
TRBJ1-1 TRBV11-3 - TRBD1 TGTGCCAGCAGCCCAGGGACAGGGCCGGGCACTGAAGCTTTCTTT CASSPGTGPGTEAFF
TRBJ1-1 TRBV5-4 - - TGTGCCAGCAGCGGTTCTGTTAACACTGAAGCTTTCTTT CASSGSVNTEAFF
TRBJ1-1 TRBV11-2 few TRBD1 TGTGCCAGCAGCATCAACAGGGGGGGGACTGAAGCTTTCTTT CASSINRGGTEAFF
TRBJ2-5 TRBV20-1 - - TGCAGTGCTAGAGTCGGGTTAGAGGGGGAGACCCAGTACTTC CSARVGLEGETQYF
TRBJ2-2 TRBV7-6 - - TGTGCCAGCAGCTTAGAGGGTGGCGGGAACACCGGGGAGCTGTTTTTT CASSLEGGGNTGELFF
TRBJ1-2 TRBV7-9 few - TGTGCCAGCAGCTTGCAGGGGCAGGGCGGTGGCTACACCTTC CASSLQGQGGGYTF
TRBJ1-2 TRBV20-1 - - TGCAGTGCTAACAGAGCTAACTATGGCTACACCTTC CSANRANYGYTF
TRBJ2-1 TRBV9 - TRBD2 TGTGCCAGCAGCGCCCTGGCTAGCGGGGGGGTATACAATGAGCAGTTCTTC CASSALASGGVYNEQFF
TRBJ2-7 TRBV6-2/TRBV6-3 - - TGTGCCAGCAGCCTACGACTATATCCCGCCTACGAGCAGTACTTC CASSLRLYPAYEQYF
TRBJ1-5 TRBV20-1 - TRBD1 TGCAGTGCTATTCCGGGACAGGGCGATCAGCCCCAGCATTTT CSAIPGQGDQPQHF
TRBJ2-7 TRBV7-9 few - TGTGCCAGCAGCTCCGTGGGGGCCTCCTACGAGCAGTACTTC CASSSVGASYEQYF
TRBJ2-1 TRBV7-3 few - TGTGCCAGCAGCCAAAAGCTGGGGCCATACAATGAGCAGTTCTTC CASSQKLGPYNEQFF
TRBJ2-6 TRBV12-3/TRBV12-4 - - TGTGCCAGCACCTCCCGCCGCGCCGGGGCCAACGTCCTGACTTTC CASTSRRAGANVLTF
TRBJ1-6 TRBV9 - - TGTGCCAGCAGCGTCGAGGGACGGAGAAATTCACCCCTCCACTTT CASSVEGRRNSPLHF
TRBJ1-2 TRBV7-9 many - TGTGCCAGCAGCTTAGCGCCGGGACATTTAAACTATGGCTACACCTTC CASSLAPGHLNYGYTF
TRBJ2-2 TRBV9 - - TGTGCCAGCAGCGCCTTAATGAGCCAGAACACCGGGGAGCTGTTTTTT CASSALMSQNTGELFF
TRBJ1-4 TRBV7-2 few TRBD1 TGTGCCAGCAGCTCTTACAGGGGTTATAATGAAAAACTGTTTTTT CASSSYRGYNEKLFF
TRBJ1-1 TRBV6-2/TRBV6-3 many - TGTGCCAGCAACCCCCGTCTCCGTAAAGGGAACACTGAAGCTTTCTTT CASNPRLRKGNTEAFF
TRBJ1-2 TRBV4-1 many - TGCGCCAGCAGCCAAGCGATAAGACGCCGGGGTCCTGTCTATGGCTACACCTTC CASSQAIRRRGPVYGYTF
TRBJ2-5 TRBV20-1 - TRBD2 TGCAGTGCTAGAGGGACTAGCGAAGAGACCCAGTACTTC CSARGTSEETQYF
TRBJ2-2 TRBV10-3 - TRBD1 TGTGCCATCACTGGGACACAGGGGTCCAACACCGGGGAGCTGTTTTTT CAITGTQGSNTGELFF
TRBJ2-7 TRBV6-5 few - TGTGCCAGCAGAAGAAGCACGACAGACCCCTTCTACGAGCAGTACTTC CASRRSTTDPFYEQYF